This TCR beta chain was obtained from a study of shared clonotypes between healthy human individuals. The repertoire was sequenced with immunoSEQ multiplex PCR; TCRdb's copy has only in-frame clones and lacks some. This sample has fewer than 3 million clones; approximately 90% occur once, and the top ten carry around 0.38%. The V and J ends lost 4 bases and 3 bases respectively, with 15 bases between them. The germline V gene encodes CDR1 LGHNA and CDR2 YNFKEQ. The CDR3 totals 16 residues. The sequencing input was naive CD4+ T cells from PBMCs. Noted subset: CD45RA+ positively selected. The chain carries TRBV4-2 and TRBJ1-4; unclear D gene. The TCR comes from a man aged 18 to 35 in good health. Some clones in this sample may be carry-over from other donors' samples. The CDR3 DNA sequence: TGTGCCAGCAGCCTACAGATGGCTCCAGCTAATGAAAAACTGTTTTTT. Translation: CASSLQMAPANEKLFF.